The 20 T cell receptor beta chains given below trace back to one sample, sequenced in a study of cytomegalovirus exposure and HLA in healthy donors. Primers for the PCR totalled 60 Vbeta and 13 Jbeta. TCRdb's copy holds only in-frame clones and misses some; the assay was immunoSEQ multiplex PCR. The table has about 130,000 clones, just under 75% seen once. Specimen: PBMCs. These receptors were obtained from a man in his forties or fifties in good health and CMV-seropositive.

This chain joins TRBV11-2 and TRBJ2-6; D is unclear. Germline values: CDR1 SGHAT, CDR2 FQNNGV. The V end lost 3 bases, the J end lost 3 bases, and 9 bases lay between the germline ends. The CDR3 totals 15 residues. CDR3 nucleotide sequence: TGTGCCAGCAGCTTCGGTAACTATGGGGCCAACGTCCTGACTTTC. This gives the protein CASSFGNYGANVLTF.

The V and J genes are TRBV7-2 and TRBJ1-1, with D uncertain. The CDR3 is 16 amino acids. Germline assignment: CDR1 SGHTA and CDR2 FQGNSA. Trimming stripped 3 bases from V and 1 base from J, with 15 bases between. CDR3 loop: CASSFSPLTGNTEAFF. In DNA, the CDR3 is TGTGCCAGCAGCTTTAGTCCCCTTACGGGGAACACTGAAGCTTTCTTT.

This chain uses TRBV30 with TRBJ1-2; a weak D match, TRBD1 (5 bases). CDR3 length equals 12 residues. V was clipped by 3 bases and J by 6 bases, with 11 bases between them. CDR1 and CDR2 (germline): GTSNPN, SVGIG (reference sequence). This CDR3 reads CAWSQGSHGYTF. DNA of the CDR3: TGTGCCTGGAGCCAGGGTTCCCATGGCTACACCTTC.

About this clone: The junction and the germline gene differ at one end; a read error may be behind it. The chain has TRBV29-1 and TRBJ1-1, with TRBD1 matching 7 bases. The CDR3 consists of 12 residues. Germline values: CDR1 SQVTM, CDR2 ANQGSEA. This CDR3 reads CSFDRANTEAFF. In nucleotides, the CDR3 is TGCAGCTTTGACAGGGCGAACACTGAAGCTTTCTTT.

This clone was seen more than once but under ten times. The same CDR3 also results from other DNA sequences found in this sample. The rearrangement links TRBV12-5 to TRBJ2-3; no firm D call. This CDR3 has 15 residues. Germline CDR1 reads LGHNT; CDR2 reads FRNRAP. V was clipped by 0 bases and J by 2 bases, with 9 bases between them. CDR3 sequence reads: CASGLVLGPTDTQYF. CDR3 in DNA: TGTGCTAGTGGTTTGGTACTCGGTCCCACAGATACGCAGTATTTT.

The chain couples TRBV6-5 to TRBJ2-2; TRBD2 matches at 12 bases. Trimming at V came to 4 bases and at J to 6 bases, leaving 3 bases not matched to a gene. The CDR3 sequence is 15 residues long. Germline-derived CDR1 and CDR2 are MNHEY and SVGAGI. The CDR3 nucleotides read TGTGCCAGCAGTTGGACTAGCGGGACCTCCGGGGAGCTGTTTTTT. Translated: CASSWTSGTSGELFF.

This sequence joins TRBV18 and TRBJ1-5, with D uncertain. Germline CDR1 and CDR2: KGHSH and LQKENI. The CDR3 is 14 residues long. V was trimmed by 4 bases and J by 3 bases, leaving 10 bases between them. The CDR3 DNA sequence: TGTGCCAGCTCACGGTCCGGGGACAATCAGCCCCAGCATTTT. Translation gives CASSRSGDNQPQHF.

The V call is TRBV5-4, the J call TRBJ1-1; the D is unclear. Germline assignment: CDR1 SGHNT and CDR2 YYREEE (reference sequence). Trimming stripped 0 bases from V and 3 bases from J, with 12 bases between. The CDR3 covers 15 residues. CDR3 residues: CASSLGSRRDTEAFF. CDR3 in DNA: TGTGCCAGCAGCTTGGGCTCCAGGAGGGACACTGAAGCTTTCTTT.

This clone was counted only a few times. The chain is built from TRBV18 and TRBJ2-7, with TRBD2 matching 9 bases. The CDR3 extends over 12 amino acids. After removal of 5 bases from V and 7 bases from J, the junction contained 3 bases not matched to a gene. CDR1 and CDR2 (germline): KGHSH, LQKENI. The CDR3 DNA sequence: TGTGCCAGCTCATCCCTAGCGGGAGAGCAGTACTTC. Translating gives CASSSLAGEQYF.

V is TRBV5-1 and J is TRBJ2-5; perhaps TRBD1 as D (7 bases). V was shortened by 4 bases and J by 4 bases, with 14 bases between the two germline ends. The CDR3 sequence is 14 residues long. Germline loops: CDR1 SGHRS, CDR2 YFSETQ. CDR3 amino acids: CASSVQGTRETQYF. The CDR3 DNA sequence: TGCGCCAGCAGCGTACAGGGGACTCGAGAGACCCAGTACTTC.

The V call is TRBV4-2, the J call TRBJ2-1, with 8 bases that match TRBD2. CDR1 is LGHNA, CDR2 YNFKEQ, per germline. The trim removed 0 bases at V and 4 bases at J, leaving 5 bases unmatched. This CDR3 has 16 amino acids. This chain's CDR3 is CASSQDDTGGYNEQFF. CDR3 sequence (DNA): TGTGCCAGCAGCCAAGATGACACGGGGGGGTACAATGAGCAGTTCTTC.

CDR3 coding DNA: TGCAGCTTCGGGGGAAAGGGAGGGAACGAGCAGTACTTC. This sequence encodes CSFGGKGGNEQYF. The chain joins TRBV29-1 to TRBJ2-7; 7 bases fit TRBD2. The junction had 12 bases not matched to a gene; V was cut back by 8 bases and J by 5 bases. The CDR3 covers 13 residues. Germline CDR1 is SQVTM and CDR2 is ANQGSEA.

The V and J genes are TRBV30 and TRBJ1-3, with TRBD1 as a possible D gene (6 bases). Germline lookup yields CDR1 GTSNPN and CDR2 SVGIG (reference sequence). V was trimmed by 3 bases and J by 0 bases, leaving 12 bases between them. The CDR3 length is 15 residues. This CDR3 reads CAWREDSVSGNTIYF. In nucleotides, the CDR3 is TGTGCCTGGAGGGAGGACAGTGTCTCTGGAAACACCATATATTTT. Full variable domain (missing parts from reference TRBV30 and TRBJ1-3): SQTIHQWPATLVQPVGSPLSLECTVEGTSNPNLYWYRQAAGRGLQLLFYSVGIGQISSEVPQNLSASRPQDRQFILSSKKLLLSDSGFYLCAWREDSVSGNTIYFGEGSWLTVV.

This clone was found once. The V call is TRBV5-6, the J call TRBJ2-1; 14 bases agree with TRBD2. The germline gives CDR1 SGHDT, CDR2 YYEEEE. The CDR3 consists of 18 residues. With 1 base clipped from V and 6 bases from J, the junction kept 9 bases outside the gene matches. CDR3 bases: TGTGCCAGCAGCTTGAAGACTAGCGGGGGGGCAGGGGGCAATGAGCAGTTCTTC. This encodes CASSLKTSGGAGGNEQFF.

The chain recombines TRBV6-5 with TRBJ2-7, with D possibly being TRBD2 (6 bases). The V gene lost 2 bases and the J gene lost 4 bases, with 15 bases spanning the gap. CDR1 and CDR2 (germline): MNHEY, SVGAGI. This CDR3 is built from 15 residues. The CDR3 bases are TGTGCCAGCAGTTACGGCGGGGATTCCCCTTACGAGCAGTACTTC. This encodes CASSYGGDSPYEQYF.

The chain employs TRBV28 and TRBJ1-3; weak D call: TRBD1 (5 bases). The germline V and J ends were trimmed by 2 bases and 0 bases, with 11 bases remaining between them. The CDR3 covers 16 residues. Germline loops: CDR1 MDHEN, CDR2 SYDVKM. CDR3 residues: CASSLRQLSSGNTIYF. In DNA, the CDR3 is TGTGCCAGCAGTTTAAGACAGCTGAGCTCTGGAAACACCATATATTTT.

This clone was seen a few times. V and J are TRBV6-6 and TRBJ2-7, with 7 bases lining up with TRBD2. Per germline, CDR1 MNHNY and CDR2 SVGAGI (reference sequence). V lost 5 bases, J lost 6 bases, and 7 bases stayed unmatched. The CDR3 loop spans 13 amino acids. CDR3 nucleotide sequence: TGTGCCAGCAGTGCCCTCCCGGGGGGCGAGCAGTACTTC. Its translation is CASSALPGGEQYF.

V usage is TRBV5-6 and J usage is TRBJ1-2; 7 bases fit TRBD1. V lost 3 bases to trimming and J lost 4 bases; unmatched junction nucleotides: 9. There are 15 residues in the CDR3. CDR1 and CDR2 (germline): SGHDT, YYEEEE. The CDR3 bases are TGTGCCAGCAGCTATACCCACAGGGGCGGCTATGGCTACACCTTC. Encoded protein: CASSYTHRGGYGYTF.

This chain uses TRBV14 with TRBJ2-1, with TRBD2 matching over 7 bases. The junction had 7 bases not matched to a gene; V was cut back by 1 base and J by 4 bases. The CDR3 contains 16 residues. CDR1 is SGHDN, CDR2 FVKESK, per germline. CDR3 residues: CASSQGVGTIYNEQFF. The CDR3 bases are TGTGCCAGCAGCCAAGGAGTCGGGACTATTTACAATGAGCAGTTCTTC.

The chain employs TRBV27 and TRBJ1-3, with a possible D match to TRBD1 (6 bases). Trimming stripped 5 bases from V and 0 bases from J, with 14 bases between. CDR1 and CDR2 (germline): MNHEY, SMNVEV (reference sequence). This CDR3 comprises 16 residues. The CDR3, as DNA: TGTGCCAGCAGTCTACAGGGTCCCCCCTCTGGAAACACCATATATTTT. Its translation is CASSLQGPPSGNTIYF.